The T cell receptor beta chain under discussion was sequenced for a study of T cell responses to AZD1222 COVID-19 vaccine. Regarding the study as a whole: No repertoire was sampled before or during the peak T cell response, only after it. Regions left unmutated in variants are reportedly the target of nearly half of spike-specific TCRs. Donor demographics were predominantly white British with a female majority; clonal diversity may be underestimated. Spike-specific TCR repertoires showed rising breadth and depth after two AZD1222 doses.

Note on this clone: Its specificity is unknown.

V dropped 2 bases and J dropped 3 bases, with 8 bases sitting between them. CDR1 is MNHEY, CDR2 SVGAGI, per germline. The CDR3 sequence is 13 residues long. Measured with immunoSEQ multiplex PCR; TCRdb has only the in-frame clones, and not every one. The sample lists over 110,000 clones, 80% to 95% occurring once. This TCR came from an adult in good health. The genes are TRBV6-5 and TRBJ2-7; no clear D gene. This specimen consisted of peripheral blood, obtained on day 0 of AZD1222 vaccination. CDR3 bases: TGTGCCAGCAGTTACAGGGTTGACTACGAGCAGTACTTC. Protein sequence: CASSYRVDYEQYF.